This T cell receptor beta chain comes out of a study of blood T cell repertoires in COVID-19. For the study at large: Nucleic acid was either cDNA or gDNA, and it came from T cells, B-cell-depleted T cells, or PBMCs.

The CDR3 spans 16 residues. V shed 4 bases, J shed 0 bases, and the junction held 8 bases outside the gene matches. Germline values: CDR1 SGDLS, CDR2 YYNGEE. Produced via immunoSEQ multiplex PCR; TCRdb's table is partial and in-frame only. Here the sample spans roughly 130,000 clones, almost 85% being singletons. The material sequenced was peripheral blood. This receptor was identified in a woman in her twenties or thirties who had recovered from COVID-19. This chain joins TRBV9 and TRBJ2-3, with 7 bases identical to TRBD2. Written as DNA, the CDR3 is TGTGCCAGCAGCCCCGGGGGGTTTACTAGCACAGATACGCAGTATTTT. Its translation is CASSPGGFTSTDTQYF.